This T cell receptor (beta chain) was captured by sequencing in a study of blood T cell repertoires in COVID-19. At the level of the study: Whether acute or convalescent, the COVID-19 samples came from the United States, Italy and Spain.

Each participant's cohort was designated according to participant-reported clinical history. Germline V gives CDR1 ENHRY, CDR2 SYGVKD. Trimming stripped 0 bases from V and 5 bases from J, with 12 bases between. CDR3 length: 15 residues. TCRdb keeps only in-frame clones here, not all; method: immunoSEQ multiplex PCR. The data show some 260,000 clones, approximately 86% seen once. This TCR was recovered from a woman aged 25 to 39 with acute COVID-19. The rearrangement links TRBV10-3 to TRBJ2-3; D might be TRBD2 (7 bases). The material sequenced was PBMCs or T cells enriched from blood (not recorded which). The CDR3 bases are TGTGCCATCAGTGAGTCGGGGGGGCCTAGAGATACGCAGTATTTT. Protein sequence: CAISESGGPRDTQYF.